These 23 T cell receptor beta chains were sequenced from one sample in a study of T cells in Graves' hyperthyroidism and ophthalmopathy. RNA transcripts yielded amplified TCR beta CDR3 regions. The HTBI set primed first-round TCR CDR3 RT-PCR. TCRdb re-derived calls from the multiplex PCR reads in MiXCR, one entry per CDR3 protein. The sample contains 350,000 to 450,000 distinct CDR3 sequences, around 14% of which appear only once. Sequencing input: blood. Receptor source: a woman in her sixties with Graves' hyperthyroidism.

This clonotype has ten or more counts. The V call is TRBV6-1, the J call TRBJ2-7; 13 nucleotides align to TRBD2. With 5 bases clipped from V and 3 bases from J, the junction kept 4 bases outside the gene matches. Per germline, CDR1 MNHNS and CDR2 SASEGT. The length of the CDR3 is 15 residues. The CDR3 coding sequence is TGTGCCAGCAGTACCGGGACTAGCGGGATCTACGAGCAGTACTTC. Translated: CASSTGTSGIYEQYF.

The V and J genes are TRBV29-1 and TRBJ2-6; D not resolved. There are 14 residues in the CDR3. V was shortened by 4 bases and J by 2 bases, with 9 bases between the two germline ends. Looked up from germline, CDR1 is SQVTM and CDR2 is ANQGSEA. In DNA form, the CDR3 reads TGCAGCGTTGTTAAGGGCCCTGGGGCCAACGTCCTGACTTTC. Its protein is CSVVKGPGANVLTF.

This clonotype came up many times. This chain joins TRBV20-1 and TRBJ2-1; TRBD2 is a possible D gene (6 bases). Per germline, CDR1 DFQATT and CDR2 SNEGSKA (reference sequence). Trimming shortened V by 1 base and J by 5 bases, and 15 bases separated the two germline ends. The CDR3 extends over 15 amino acids. Here the CDR3 reads CSARAAAGRHNEQFF. The DNA of the CDR3 is TGCAGTGCTAGAGCGGCGGCGGGACGACACAATGAGCAGTTCTTC.

This clonotype has a count of ten or more. This chain connects TRBV24-1 to TRBJ2-5, with 12 bases matching TRBD2. The CDR3 runs 15 residues. The germline CDR1 and CDR2 sequences are KGHDR and SFDVKD. Trimming removed 5 bases from V and 4 bases from J; junction bases left unmatched: 4. DNA for the CDR3: TGTGCCACCAGTGGTTCGGGACTAGCGGGAGAGACCCAGTACTTC. This gives the protein CATSGSGLAGETQYF.

This clonotype was counted ten times or more. This sequence joins TRBV11-2 and TRBJ2-1; 14 bases map to TRBD2. CDR1 is SGHAT, CDR2 FQNNGV, per germline. The ends lost 2 bases at V and 10 bases at J; junction bases unmatched: 10. The length of the CDR3 is 17 residues. The CDR3 sequence is CASSLPPGLAGAKEQFF. The CDR3 DNA reads TGTGCCAGCAGCTTACCGCCGGGACTAGCGGGAGCTAAGGAGCAGTTCTTC.

This clonotype was seen ten or more times. This may arise from a read error, as a much more abundant clone is one base away. The chain combines TRBV11-2 with TRBJ2-3; tentative D call: TRBD1 (5 bases). There are 14 residues in the CDR3. Germline V lookup: CDR1 SGHAT, CDR2 FQNNGV. The CDR3 DNA follows: TGTGCCAGCAGTTCCGTTCAGGGCACAGGTACGCAGTATTTT. It encodes CASSSVQGTGTQYF.

Details on this clonotype: Possible read error: a much larger clone is one base away. The genes are TRBV7-9 and TRBJ2-1; 9 nucleotides agree with TRBD2. This CDR3 is 15 amino acids long. Germline lookup yields CDR1 SEHNR and CDR2 FQNEAQ (reference sequence). The CDR3 loop is CASNLASGIYNEQFF. As DNA, the CDR3 is TGTGCCAGCAACTTAGCTAGCGGGATCTACAATGAGCAGTTCTTC.

This clonotype was found many times. The genes are TRBV29-1 and TRBJ2-3; TRBD1 aligns across 10 bases. The germline gives CDR1 SQVTM, CDR2 ANQGSEA. The trim removed 4 bases at V and 5 bases at J, leaving 6 bases unmatched. This CDR3 is built from 14 residues. The DNA for the CDR3 is TGCAGCGTTGGACAGGGGGCGCGTGGAGATACGCAGTATTTT. Amino acid sequence: CSVGQGARGDTQYF.

This clonotype was counted at least ten times. The chain couples TRBV9 to TRBJ2-1; the D gene is possibly TRBD2 (5 bases). Germline lookup yields CDR1 SGDLS and CDR2 YYNGEE. The V gene lost 5 bases and the J gene lost 6 bases, with 18 bases spanning the gap. The CDR3 length is 15 residues. For the CDR3, the DNA is TGTGCCAGCAGTGACCATCACGGACTGGTCAATGAGCAGTTCTTC. Protein: CASSDHHGLVNEQFF.

The genes are TRBV18 and TRBJ2-1; 7 bases fit TRBD2. V was clipped by 4 bases and J by 0 bases; unmatched bases: 9. The CDR3 extends over 17 amino acids. Germline V CDR1 and CDR2: KGHSH, LQKENI. The CDR3 DNA is TGTGCCAGCTCACGACTAGCTTCGCGGGACTCCTACAATGAGCAGTTCTTC. It specifies CASSRLASRDSYNEQFF.

This clonotype occurred many times. The chain has TRBV18 and TRBJ2-7; D is possibly TRBD2 (6 bases). This CDR3 has 13 amino acids. The V gene lost 6 bases and the J gene lost 0 bases, with 9 bases spanning the gap. Germline assignment: CDR1 KGHSH and CDR2 LQKENI. The CDR3 here is CASSPGDSYEQYF. In DNA form, the CDR3 reads TGTGCCAGCTCGCCGGGAGACTCCTACGAGCAGTACTTC.

CDR3 nucleotide sequence: TGCGCCAGCAGCTTGGGACAGAAGACGGATACGCAGTATTTT. It encodes CASSLGQKTDTQYF. This chain uses TRBV5-1 with TRBJ2-3; D is possibly TRBD1 (5 bases). This CDR3 has 14 residues. V was pared by 0 bases and J by 6 bases, with 11 bases between. CDR1 SGHRS and CDR2 YFSETQ come from the germline V gene.

This clonotype has a handful of counts. V is TRBV5-1 and J is TRBJ2-1, with 12 bases fitting TRBD2. The germline V gene has CDR1 SGHRS and CDR2 YFSETQ. V lost 4 bases, J lost 10 bases, and 9 bases stayed unmatched. The CDR3 contains 15 residues. The CDR3 DNA is TGCGCCAGCAGCCCACGACTAGCGGGAGAGGGCGAGCAGTTCTTC. Protein: CASSPRLAGEGEQFF.

Ten or more counts support this clonotype. The rearrangement joins TRBV30 to TRBJ1-1, with D possibly TRBD1 on 6 matching bases. Per germline, CDR1 GTSNPN and CDR2 SVGIG (reference sequence). The CDR3 extends over 13 amino acids. Trimming removed 1 base at V and 1 base at J, with 7 bases between. The CDR3 DNA reads as TGTGCCTGGAGTGGGACAGCGAACACTGAAGCTTTCTTT. It is translated as CAWSGTANTEAFF.

This clonotype was detected ten times or more. The V call is TRBV7-2, the J call TRBJ1-4; D perhaps matches TRBD1 (5 bases). This CDR3 has 15 amino acids. Trimming pared 5 bases from V and 6 bases from J, leaving 16 bases between. Germline V gene lookup returns CDR1 SGHTA and CDR2 FQGNSA. The CDR3, as DNA: TGTGCCAGCAGCCCTGGGACGGGAGGATATGAAAAACTGTTTTTT. It codes for CASSPGTGGYEKLFF.

This clonotype was seen a handful of times. The rearrangement joins TRBV28 to TRBJ2-5, with D unclear. V shed 3 bases and J shed 5 bases, with 10 bases lying between them. The CDR3 totals 13 residues. Germline V lookup: CDR1 MDHEN, CDR2 SYDVKM. DNA for the CDR3: TGTGCCAGCAGTTTTAGACGGCGGGAGACCCAGTACTTC. It codes for CASSFRRRETQYF.

This clonotype was picked up many times. V is TRBV7-9 and J is TRBJ2-5; D uncertain. Germline V gives CDR1 SEHNR, CDR2 FQNEAQ (reference sequence). The CDR3 extends over 12 amino acids. Trimming took 6 bases from V and 2 from J, leaving 7 bases between them. The CDR3 sequence is CASRGLQETQYF. CDR3 DNA: TGTGCCAGCAGGGGCCTGCAAGAGACCCAGTACTTC.

Only a few counts were recorded for this clonotype. The V call is TRBV5-1, the J call TRBJ1-2; D uncertain. Germline V CDR1 and CDR2: SGHRS, YFSETQ. The CDR3 loop spans 13 amino acids. Deletions cut 4 bases from V and 3 bases from J, with 10 bases between. The CDR3 DNA sequence: TGCGCCAGCAGCCCCGGGGATGACTATGGCTACACCTTC. Translating it yields CASSPGDDYGYTF. The entire variable domain, with the rest obtained from reference TRBV5-1 and TRBJ1-2, is as follows: KAGVTQTPRYLIKTRGQQVTLSCSPISGHRSVSWYQQTPGQGLQFLFEYFSETQRNKGNFPGRFSGRQFSNSRSEMNVSTLELGDSALYLCASSPGDDYGYTFGSGTRLTVV.

The chain uses TRBV19 and TRBJ2-1; a weak D match, TRBD2 (6 bases). Deletions cut 4 bases from V and 6 bases from J, with 19 bases between. Germline V gene lookup returns CDR1 LNHDA and CDR2 SQIVND (reference sequence). The length of the CDR3 is 16 residues. The chain's CDR3 is CASSTVAGSWGNEQFF. The CDR3 DNA reads TGTGCCAGTAGTACAGTGGCCGGGAGCTGGGGCAATGAGCAGTTCTTC.

V and J are TRBV7-6 and TRBJ2-3, with TRBD1 matching over 12 bases. Germline V lookup: CDR1 SGHVS, CDR2 FNYEAQ. J was trimmed by 5 bases and V by 4 bases; bases with no gene match: 7. The CDR3 runs 16 residues. CDR3 loop: CASSSRDRGRGDTQYF. The CDR3 DNA sequence: TGTGCCAGCAGCTCCCGGGACAGGGGGCGCGGAGATACGCAGTATTTT.

This clonotype was detected ten times or more. The chain employs TRBV20-1 and TRBJ1-1, with D maybe TRBD1 (5 bases). The V end was cut by 0 bases, the J end by 0 bases, with 11 bases between. CDR1 is DFQATT, CDR2 SNEGSKA, per germline (reference sequence). The CDR3 runs 15 residues. CDR3: CSARDRQFMNTEAFF. The CDR3 nucleotides read TGCAGTGCTAGAGATAGACAGTTCATGAACACTGAAGCTTTCTTT.

The table lists this clonotype with many counts. V is TRBV9 and J is TRBJ2-3, with D possibly matching TRBD2 (6 bases). The V and J ends lost 0 bases and 2 bases respectively, with 19 bases between them. From germline, CDR1 is SGDLS and CDR2 YYNGEE. The CDR3 runs 18 residues. The CDR3 DNA is TGTGCCAGCAGCGTAGCCCCGGGGACTCCGACTCTCACAGATACGCAGTATTTT. It codes for CASSVAPGTPTLTDTQYF.

V gene TRBV12-3 or TRBV12-4 combines with J gene TRBJ1-5; tentatively, D is TRBD1 (5 bases). V lost 3 bases and J lost 0, with 12 bases in between. The CDR3 is 16 amino acids. Here the CDR3 DNA reads TGTGCCAGCAGTTTCTCGTCAACAGGTAGCAATCAGCCCCAGCATTTT. It encodes CASSFSSTGSNQPQHF.